This TCR beta chain is drawn from a study of tumor-infiltrating lymphocytes in primary liver carcinoma. The input was about 500 ng total RNA; TCR beta cDNA was made from it with a constant-region primer. Employing slightly modified ARM-PCR, three nested multiplex PCR rounds were run, and these gave rise to the TCR beta libraries. Use of TRBV1-TRBV30 forward primers with a C-beta reverse primer characterized the first two PCR rounds, which lasted around 11 cycles each. TCRdb redid the calling of the multiplex PCR reads with MiXCR, one entry per CDR3 protein. The profile shows approximately 73,000 distinct CDR3 sequences, 60% to 75% of them singletons. Both RNA and DNA were isolated together from around 20-30 mg of bulk tissue that had not been sorted. Trimming pared 7 bases from V and 5 bases from J, leaving 17 bases between. CDR1 and CDR2 from the germline V gene are SQVTM and ANQGSEA. The CDR3 runs 13 residues.

The gene calls are TRBV29-1 and TRBJ1-2; tentatively, D is TRBD1 (6 bases). This receptor was taken from a middle-aged man with primary liver carcinoma and hepatitis B virus infection. The specimen was liver tumor tissue from sampling region 4. Subset specified: tumor region T4, right-lateral pole. The CDR3 nucleotides read TGCAGCGCCACGTCCGGGACAAATTATGGCTACACCTTC. It translates to CSATSGTNYGYTF.